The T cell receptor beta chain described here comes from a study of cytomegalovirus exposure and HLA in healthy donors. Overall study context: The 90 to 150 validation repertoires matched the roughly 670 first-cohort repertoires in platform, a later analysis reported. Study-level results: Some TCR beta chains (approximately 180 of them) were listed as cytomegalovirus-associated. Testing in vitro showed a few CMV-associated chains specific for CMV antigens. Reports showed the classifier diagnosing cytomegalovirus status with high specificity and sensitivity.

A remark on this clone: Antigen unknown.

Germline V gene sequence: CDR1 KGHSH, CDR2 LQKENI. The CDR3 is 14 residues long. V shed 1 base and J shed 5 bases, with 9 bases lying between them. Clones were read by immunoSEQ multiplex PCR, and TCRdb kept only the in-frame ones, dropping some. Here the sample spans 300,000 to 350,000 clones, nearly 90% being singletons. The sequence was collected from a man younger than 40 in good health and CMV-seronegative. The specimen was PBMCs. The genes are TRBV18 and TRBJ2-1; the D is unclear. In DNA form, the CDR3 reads TGTGCCAGCTCACCACGACGGAGAGACAATGAGCAGTTCTTC. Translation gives CASSPRRRDNEQFF.